This is a list of T cell receptor beta chains from one sample in a study of T cell repertoires in cytomegalovirus infection. Which antigens these TCRs recognize remains unknown. TCRdb re-derived calls from the reads in MiXCR, one entry per CDR3 protein. The sample lists approximately 100,000 distinct CDR3 sequences, under 55% seen once, with approximately 69% in the top ten. The sample here was CD8+ T cells from cultured PBMCs, taken from culture after CMV antigen stimulation. These receptor sequences come from a human donor in good health (CMV status not recorded). Some clones in this sample may be carry-over from other donors' samples. CDR3s include the opening cysteine and the closing phenylalanine or tryptophan. D genes are given only for firm matches. The size field is filled for only some rows; it gives once, few, many or a size class.

size: few
length: 16
J: TRBJ2-3
V: TRBV2
D: TRBD2
CDR3: CASSPSAGGITDTQYF
DNA: TGTGCCAGCAGTCCCTCCGCGGGGGGAATCACAGATACGCAGTATTTT

size: -
length: 15
J: TRBJ1-3
V: TRBV7-6
D: -
CDR3: CANYLPGVAGNTIYF
DNA: TGTGCCAACTACCTCCCGGGAGTAGCTGGAAACACCATATATTTT

size: -
length: 12
J: TRBJ2-1
V: TRBV7-2
D: -
CDR3: CASSLELLEQFF
DNA: TGTGCCAGCAGCTTAGAACTACTTGAGCAGTTCTTC

size: many
length: 15
J: TRBJ2-3
V: TRBV7-2
D: TRBD2
CDR3: CASSRGGQSTDTQYF
DNA: TGTGCCAGCAGCCGCGGGGGGCAGAGCACAGATACGCAGTATTTT

size: -
length: 11
J: TRBJ1-2
V: TRBV7-9
D: -
CDR3: CAIMGLAGYTF
DNA: TGTGCCATAATGGGGCTGGCCGGCTACACCTTC

size: few
length: 19
J: TRBJ2-2
V: TRBV23-1
D: -
CDR3: CASSQSGGRDVRNTGELFF
DNA: TGCGCCAGCAGTCAATCTGGGGGGCGCGATGTCCGGAACACCGGGGAGCTGTTTTTT

size: -
length: 15
J: TRBJ1-2
V: TRBV7-6
D: TRBD1
CDR3: CASQPLQGVGDGYTF
DNA: TGTGCCAGCCAGCCTCTACAGGGGGTGGGAGACGGCTACACCTTC

size: few
length: 14
J: TRBJ2-5
V: TRBV7-8
D: -
CDR3: CASSPEEEQETQYF
DNA: TGTGCCAGCAGCCCCGAGGAAGAGCAAGAGACCCAGTACTTC

size: many
length: 15
J: TRBJ1-2
V: TRBV5-5
D: -
CDR3: CASSLDTSLNYGYTF
DNA: TGTGCCAGCAGCTTGGATACATCCCTCAACTATGGCTACACCTTC

size: -
length: 13
J: TRBJ1-5
V: TRBV4-3
D: -
CDR3: CASSQDSGWAQHF
DNA: TGCGCCAGCAGCCAAGATTCAGGGTGGGCCCAGCATTTT

size: -
length: 12
J: TRBJ2-2
V: TRBV5-3
D: -
CDR3: CASSFIQGQLFF
DNA: TGTGCCAGCAGTTTTATACAGGGACAGCTGTTTTTT

size: many
length: 12
J: TRBJ1-4
V: TRBV2
D: -
CDR3: CASSEVYEKLFF
DNA: TGTGCCAGCAGTGAAGTTTATGAAAAACTGTTTTTT

size: -
length: 18
J: TRBJ2-1
V: TRBV7-2
D: TRBD1
CDR3: CASSLDPLTGGRYNEQFF
DNA: TGTGCCAGCAGCTTAGACCCCCTGACAGGGGGCCGGTACAATGAGCAGTTCTTC

size: -
length: 14
J: TRBJ1-1
V: TRBV19
D: TRBD1
CDR3: CASSIGQGATEAFF
DNA: TGTGCCAGTAGTATAGGGCAGGGGGCCACTGAAGCTTTCTTT

size: many
length: 14
J: TRBJ2-7
V: TRBV7-2
D: -
CDR3: CASSSLEKAGWEYF
DNA: TGTGCCAGCAGCTCGCTAGAGAAGGCAGGGTGGGAGTACTTC

size: -
length: 14
J: TRBJ2-1
V: TRBV20-1
D: TRBD2
CDR3: CSARGGLAGNEQFF
DNA: TGCAGTGCTAGAGGGGGACTAGCGGGGAATGAGCAGTTCTTC

size: many
length: 15
J: TRBJ2-3
V: TRBV7-3
D: TRBD2
CDR3: CASSPGLAATDTQYF
DNA: TGTGCCAGCAGCCCGGGACTAGCGGCGACAGATACGCAGTATTTT

size: many
length: 14
J: TRBJ2-7
V: TRBV13
D: TRBD1
CDR3: CASSTGGAINEQYF
DNA: TGTGCCAGCAGCACAGGGGGCGCGATCAACGAGCAGTACTTC